In its sample, the clone carrying this T cell receptor beta chain was seen a few times. Its antigen remains unknown. 13 Jbeta primers and 60 Vbeta primers were used for the PCR. TCRdb's table, derived via immunoSEQ multiplex PCR, lists solely in-frame clones and lacks some. The sample carries around 150,000 clones, 70% to 80% recorded once. The data are from a study of cytomegalovirus exposure and HLA in healthy donors. About the study: Across 300 to 400 genotyped donors, 81% landed in the Caucasian-associated ancestry cluster.

Findings of the study overall: In an earlier analysis, in 620 or so donors, most V segments appeared productive either ~87% or ~30% of the time. The study listed roughly 160 cytomegalovirus-associated TCR beta chains. In a later analysis, a missense DCLRE1C variant was linked to TCR beta V- and J-gene trimming.

Germline V gene data show CDR1 as SGHKS and CDR2 as YYEKEE (reference sequence). V lost 7 bases and J lost 6; bases outside the gene matches: 4. The CDR3 spans 12 residues. The source is a man aged 18 to 30 in good health and CMV-seropositive. Sequenced: PBMCs. The chain combines TRBV5-5 with TRBJ1-1; TRBD1 matches at 9 bases. The CDR3 DNA reads TGTGCCAGCGGGGACAGGGAGTCTGAAGCTTTCTTT. Its translation is CASGDRESEAFF.